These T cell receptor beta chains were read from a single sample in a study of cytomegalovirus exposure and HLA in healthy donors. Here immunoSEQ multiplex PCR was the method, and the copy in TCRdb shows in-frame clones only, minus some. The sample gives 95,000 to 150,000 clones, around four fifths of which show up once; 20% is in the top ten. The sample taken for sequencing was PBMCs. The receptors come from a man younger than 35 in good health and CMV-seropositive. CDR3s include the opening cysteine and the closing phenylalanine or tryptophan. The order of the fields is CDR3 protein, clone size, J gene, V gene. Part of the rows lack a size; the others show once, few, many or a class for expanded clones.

CDR3aa: CASSLTGGRYSNQPQHF
abundance: once
j_gene: TRBJ1-5
v_gene: TRBV27

CDR3aa: CASSTTGTGRHTIYF
abundance: NA
j_gene: TRBJ1-3
v_gene: TRBV19

CDR3aa: CASSLVHGRGGYYTDTQYF
abundance: few
j_gene: TRBJ2-3
v_gene: TRBV5-1

CDR3aa: CASRTFGNEKLFF
abundance: NA
j_gene: TRBJ1-4
v_gene: TRBV5-1

CDR3aa: CASSLGAGTDTQYF
abundance: NA
j_gene: TRBJ2-3
v_gene: TRBV7-2

CDR3aa: CASSTGTGDYNEQFF
abundance: medium-sized
j_gene: TRBJ2-1
v_gene: TRBV6-4

CDR3aa: CASSSGTSSTDTQYF
abundance: NA
j_gene: TRBJ2-3
v_gene: TRBV5-1

CDR3aa: CASSVWTPAPNNEQFF
abundance: NA
j_gene: TRBJ2-1
v_gene: TRBV19

CDR3aa: CASSISDRNTQYF
abundance: NA
j_gene: TRBJ2-3
v_gene: TRBV19

CDR3aa: CASSLYSGGAYEQYF
abundance: NA
j_gene: TRBJ2-7
v_gene: TRBV27

CDR3aa: CASSSIQLGDNEKLFF
abundance: NA
j_gene: TRBJ1-4
v_gene: TRBV13

CDR3aa: CASLEETYTGELFF
abundance: NA
j_gene: TRBJ2-2
v_gene: TRBV19

CDR3aa: CASMREQYF
abundance: few
j_gene: TRBJ2-7
v_gene: TRBV10-1

CDR3aa: CASSLLGRGRGGYTF
abundance: NA
j_gene: TRBJ1-2
v_gene: TRBV14

CDR3aa: CASNYRGPTEAFF
abundance: few
j_gene: TRBJ1-1
v_gene: TRBV6-1

CDR3aa: CASSLVNEQYF
abundance: NA
j_gene: TRBJ2-7
v_gene: TRBV11-2

CDR3aa: CASSLGTGGYGYTF
abundance: NA
j_gene: TRBJ1-2
v_gene: TRBV5-6